This T cell receptor beta chain was recorded in a study of shared clonotypes between healthy human individuals. V was clipped by 4 bases and J by 3 bases, with 4 bases between them. The CDR3 length is 11 residues. From germline, CDR1 is SEHNR and CDR2 FQNEAQ (reference sequence). Repertoires were generated with immunoSEQ multiplex PCR, while TCRdb's copy carries only in-frame clones and drops some. The sample yields approximately 980,000 clones, 70% to 85% seen once. This chain joins TRBV7-9 and TRBJ2-7, with D unresolved. Sample: memory CD4+ T cells sorted from blood. Subset indicated: CD45RA-negative fraction. This TCR was sampled from a young man in good health. The CDR3 bases are TGTGCCAGCAGCTCGGTCTACGAGCAGTACTTC. This sequence encodes CASSSVYEQYF.